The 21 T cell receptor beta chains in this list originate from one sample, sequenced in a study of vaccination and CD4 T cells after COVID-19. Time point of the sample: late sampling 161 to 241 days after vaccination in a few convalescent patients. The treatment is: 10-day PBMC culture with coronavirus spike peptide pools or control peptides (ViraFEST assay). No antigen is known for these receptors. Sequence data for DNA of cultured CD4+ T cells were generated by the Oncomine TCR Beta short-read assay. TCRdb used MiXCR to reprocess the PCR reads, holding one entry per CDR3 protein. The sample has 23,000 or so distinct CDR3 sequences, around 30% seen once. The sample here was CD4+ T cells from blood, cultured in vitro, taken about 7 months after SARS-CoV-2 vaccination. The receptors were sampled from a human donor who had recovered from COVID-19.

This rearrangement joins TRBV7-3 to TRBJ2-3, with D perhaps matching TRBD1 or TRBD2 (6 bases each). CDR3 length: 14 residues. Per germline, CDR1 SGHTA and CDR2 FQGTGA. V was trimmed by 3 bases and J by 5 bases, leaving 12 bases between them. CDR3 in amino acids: CASSFKGEVDTQYF. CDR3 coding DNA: TGTGCCAGCAGCTTTAAGGGGGAGGTAGATACGCAGTATTTT.

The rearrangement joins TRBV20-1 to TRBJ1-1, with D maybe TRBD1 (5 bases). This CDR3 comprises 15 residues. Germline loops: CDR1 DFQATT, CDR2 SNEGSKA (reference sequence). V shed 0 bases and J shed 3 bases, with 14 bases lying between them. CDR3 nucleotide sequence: TGCAGTGCTAGAGATCCCCGGGGGGACGACACTGAAGCTTTCTTT. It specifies CSARDPRGDDTEAFF.

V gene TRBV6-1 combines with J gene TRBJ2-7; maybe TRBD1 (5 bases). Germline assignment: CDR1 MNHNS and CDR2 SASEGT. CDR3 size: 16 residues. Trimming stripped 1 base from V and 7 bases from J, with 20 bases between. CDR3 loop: CASSEEPTGFRPEQYF. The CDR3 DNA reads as TGTGCCAGCAGTGAAGAACCAACAGGATTCCGCCCTGAGCAGTACTTC.

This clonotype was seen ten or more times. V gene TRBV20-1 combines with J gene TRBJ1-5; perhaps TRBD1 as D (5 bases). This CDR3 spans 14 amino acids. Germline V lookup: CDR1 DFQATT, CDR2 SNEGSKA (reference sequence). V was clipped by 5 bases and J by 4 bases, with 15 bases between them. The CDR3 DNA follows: TGCAGTGCTCCTGCGGACATAGGAAATCAGCCCCAGCATTTT. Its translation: CSAPADIGNQPQHF.

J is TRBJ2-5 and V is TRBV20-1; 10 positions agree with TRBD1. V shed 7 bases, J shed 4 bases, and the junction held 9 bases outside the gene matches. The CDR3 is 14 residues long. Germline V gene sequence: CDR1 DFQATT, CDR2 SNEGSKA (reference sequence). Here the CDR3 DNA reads TGCAGTGTTCTCCGGGGACAGGGGATAGAGACCCAGTACTTC. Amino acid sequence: CSVLRGQGIETQYF.

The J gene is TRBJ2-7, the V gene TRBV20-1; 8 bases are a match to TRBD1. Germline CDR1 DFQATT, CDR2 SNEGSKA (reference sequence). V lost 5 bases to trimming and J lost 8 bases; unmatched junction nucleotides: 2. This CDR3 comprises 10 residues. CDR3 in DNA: TGCAGTGCTCCCAGGGGGCAGCAGTACTTC. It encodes CSAPRGQQYF.

CDR3 nucleotides: TGCGCCAGCAGCCCGACCAGGACTGAGAACTATGGCTACACCTTC. It specifies CASSPTRTENYGYTF. V and J are TRBV4-3 and TRBJ1-2; no reliable D call. Trimming took off 4 bases at V and 2 bases at J, with 14 bases between the two ends. This CDR3 region has 15 residues. Germline V gives CDR1 LGHNA, CDR2 YSLEER.

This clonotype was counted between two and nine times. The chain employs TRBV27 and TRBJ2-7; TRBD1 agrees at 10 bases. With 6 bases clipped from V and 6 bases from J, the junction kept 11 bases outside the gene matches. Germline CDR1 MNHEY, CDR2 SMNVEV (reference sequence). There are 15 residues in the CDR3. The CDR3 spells CASSRYRDRGFEQYF. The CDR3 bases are TGTGCCAGCAGCCGCTACCGGGACAGGGGCTTCGAGCAGTACTTC.

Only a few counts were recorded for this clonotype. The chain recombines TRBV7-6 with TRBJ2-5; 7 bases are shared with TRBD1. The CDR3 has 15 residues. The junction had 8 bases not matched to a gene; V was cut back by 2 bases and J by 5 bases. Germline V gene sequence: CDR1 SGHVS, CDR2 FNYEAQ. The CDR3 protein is CASSLREGATETQYF. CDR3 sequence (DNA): TGTGCCAGCAGCTTACGCGAGGGGGCTACGGAGACCCAGTACTTC.

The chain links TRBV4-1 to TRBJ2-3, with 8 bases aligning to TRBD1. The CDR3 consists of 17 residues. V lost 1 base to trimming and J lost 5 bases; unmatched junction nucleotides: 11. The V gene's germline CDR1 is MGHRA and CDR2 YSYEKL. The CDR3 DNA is TGCGCCAGCAGCCAAGCTCCCCAGGGGGCTGGGGAAGATACGCAGTATTTT. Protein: CASSQAPQGAGEDTQYF.

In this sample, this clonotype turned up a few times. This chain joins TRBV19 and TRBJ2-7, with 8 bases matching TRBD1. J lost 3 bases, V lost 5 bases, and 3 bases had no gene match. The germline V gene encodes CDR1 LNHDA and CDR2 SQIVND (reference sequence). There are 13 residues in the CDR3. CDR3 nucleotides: TGTGCCAGTAGTGCCAGGGGGCGCTACGAGCAGTACTTC. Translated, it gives CASSARGRYEQYF.

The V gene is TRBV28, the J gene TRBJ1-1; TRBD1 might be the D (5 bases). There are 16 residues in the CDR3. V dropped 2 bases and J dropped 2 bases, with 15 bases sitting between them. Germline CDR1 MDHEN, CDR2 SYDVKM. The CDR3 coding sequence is TGTGCCAGCAGTTTAATGTATAACGGGGGTAACACTGAAGCTTTCTTT. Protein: CASSLMYNGGNTEAFF.

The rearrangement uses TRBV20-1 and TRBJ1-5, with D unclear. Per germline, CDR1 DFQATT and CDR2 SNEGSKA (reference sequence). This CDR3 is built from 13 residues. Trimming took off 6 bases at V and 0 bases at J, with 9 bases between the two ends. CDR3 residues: CSAGEYSNQPQHF. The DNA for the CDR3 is TGCAGTGCGGGTGAATATAGCAATCAGCCCCAGCATTTT.

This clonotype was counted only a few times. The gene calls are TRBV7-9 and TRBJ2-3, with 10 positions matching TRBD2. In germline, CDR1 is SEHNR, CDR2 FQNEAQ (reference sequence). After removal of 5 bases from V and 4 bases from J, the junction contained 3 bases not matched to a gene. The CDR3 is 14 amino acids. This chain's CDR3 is CASSPGLAADTQYF. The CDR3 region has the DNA TGTGCCAGCAGCCCAGGACTAGCGGCAGATACGCAGTATTTT.

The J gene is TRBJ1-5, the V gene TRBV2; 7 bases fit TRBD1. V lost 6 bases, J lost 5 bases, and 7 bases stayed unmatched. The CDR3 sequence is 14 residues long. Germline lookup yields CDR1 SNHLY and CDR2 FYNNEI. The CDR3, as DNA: TGTGCCAGCAGGGAATCACAGGGGTATCAGCCCCAGCATTTT. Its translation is CASRESQGYQPQHF.

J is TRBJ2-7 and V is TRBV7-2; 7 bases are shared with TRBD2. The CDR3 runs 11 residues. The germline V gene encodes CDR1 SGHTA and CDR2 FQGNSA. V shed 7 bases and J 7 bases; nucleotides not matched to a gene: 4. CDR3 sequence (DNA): TGTGCCAGCACCGTGGGGGGGGAGCAGTACTTC. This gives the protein CASTVGGEQYF.

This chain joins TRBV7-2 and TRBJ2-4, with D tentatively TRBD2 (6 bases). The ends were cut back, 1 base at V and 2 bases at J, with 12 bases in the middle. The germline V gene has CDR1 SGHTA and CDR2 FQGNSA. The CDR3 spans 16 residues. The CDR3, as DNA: TGTGCCAGCAGCTTAGGGTACGGGAGCTCCAAAAACATTCAGTACTTC. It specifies CASSLGYGSSKNIQYF.

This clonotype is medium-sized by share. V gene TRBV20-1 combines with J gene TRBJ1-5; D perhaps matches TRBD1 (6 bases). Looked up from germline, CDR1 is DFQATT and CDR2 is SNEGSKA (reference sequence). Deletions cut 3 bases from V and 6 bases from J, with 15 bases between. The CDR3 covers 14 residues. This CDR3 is CSASEGGRGQPQHF. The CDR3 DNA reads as TGCAGTGCTAGTGAGGGGGGACGGGGTCAGCCCCAGCATTTT.

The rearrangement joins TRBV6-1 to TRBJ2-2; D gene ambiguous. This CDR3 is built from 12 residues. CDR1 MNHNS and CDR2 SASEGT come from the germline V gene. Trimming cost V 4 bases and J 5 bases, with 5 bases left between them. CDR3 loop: CASSGPTGELFF. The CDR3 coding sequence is TGTGCCAGCAGTGGACCTACCGGGGAGCTGTTTTTT.

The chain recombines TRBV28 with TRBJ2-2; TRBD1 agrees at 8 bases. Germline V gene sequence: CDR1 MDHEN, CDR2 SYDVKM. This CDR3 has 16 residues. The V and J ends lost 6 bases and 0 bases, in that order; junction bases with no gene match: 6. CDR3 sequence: CASRRQGSANTGELFF. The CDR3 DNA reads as TGTGCCAGCAGGAGACAGGGGTCCGCGAACACCGGGGAGCTGTTTTTT.

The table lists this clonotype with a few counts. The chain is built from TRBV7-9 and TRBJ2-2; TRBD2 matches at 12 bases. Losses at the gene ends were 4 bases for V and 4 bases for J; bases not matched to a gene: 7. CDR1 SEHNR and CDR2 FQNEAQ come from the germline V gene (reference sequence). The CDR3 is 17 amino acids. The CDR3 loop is CASSSGLAGGTTGELFF. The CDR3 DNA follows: TGTGCCAGCAGCTCGGGCCTAGCGGGAGGGACCACCGGGGAGCTGTTTTTT.